This paragraph reports one T cell receptor beta chain. Its antigen remains unknown. This entry is derived from a study of response to subunit inactivated influenza vaccine. The study's findings and limits: The authors put forward the suggestion that each seasonal influenza vaccination may bring in only a limited number of new T cells.

TCRdb used MiXCR to reprocess the RT-PCR reads, holding one entry per CDR3 protein. The sample lists 860,000 or so distinct CDR3 sequences, 20% to 25% occurring once. V shed 1 base and J shed 4 bases, with 7 bases lying between them. The CDR3 runs to 13 residues. Per germline, CDR1 LGHNA and CDR2 YNFKEQ. The receptor comes from a man aged 50 to 59 who received an inactivated influenza vaccine. The V call is TRBV4-2, the J call TRBJ2-5; D gene ambiguous. The source was PBMCs from blood, collected about 5 days after vaccination. The CDR3 DNA follows: TGTGCCAGCAGCCAAGTAGCCCGAGAGACCCAGTACTTC. It specifies CASSQVARETQYF.